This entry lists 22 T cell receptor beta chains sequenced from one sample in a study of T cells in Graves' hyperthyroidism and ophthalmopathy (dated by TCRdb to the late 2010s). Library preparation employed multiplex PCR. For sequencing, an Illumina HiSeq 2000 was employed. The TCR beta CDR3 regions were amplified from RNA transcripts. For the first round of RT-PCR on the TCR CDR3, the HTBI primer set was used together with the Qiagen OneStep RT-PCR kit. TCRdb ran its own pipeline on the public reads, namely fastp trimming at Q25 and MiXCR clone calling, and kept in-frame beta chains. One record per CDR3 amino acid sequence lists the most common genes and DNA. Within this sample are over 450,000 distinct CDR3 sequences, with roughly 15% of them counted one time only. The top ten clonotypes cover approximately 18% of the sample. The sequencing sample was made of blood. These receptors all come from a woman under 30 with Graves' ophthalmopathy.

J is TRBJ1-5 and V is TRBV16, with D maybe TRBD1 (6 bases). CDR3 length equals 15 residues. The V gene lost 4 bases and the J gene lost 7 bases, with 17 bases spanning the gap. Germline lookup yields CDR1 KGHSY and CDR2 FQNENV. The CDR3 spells CASSLREGVRQPQHF. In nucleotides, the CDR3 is TGTGCCAGCAGCCTAAGGGAGGGGGTTCGGCAGCCCCAGCATTTT. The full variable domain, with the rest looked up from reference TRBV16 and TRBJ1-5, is GEEVAQTPKHLVRGEGQKAKLYCAPIKGHSYVFWYQQVLKNEFKFLISFQNENVFDETGMPKERFSAKCLPNSPCSLEIQATKLEDSAVYFCASSLREGVRQPQHFGDGTRLSIL.

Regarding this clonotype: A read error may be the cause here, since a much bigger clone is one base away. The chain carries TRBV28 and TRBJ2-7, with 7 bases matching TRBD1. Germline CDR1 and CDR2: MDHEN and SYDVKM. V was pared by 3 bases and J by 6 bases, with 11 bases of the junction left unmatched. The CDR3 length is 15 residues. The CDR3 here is CASSLFGDSPCEQYF. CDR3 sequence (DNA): TGTGCCAGCAGTTTGTTCGGGGACAGTCCCTGCGAGCAGTACTTC. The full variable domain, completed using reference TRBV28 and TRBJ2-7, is DVKVTQSSRYLVKRTGEKVFLECVQDMDHENMFWYRQDPGLGLRLIYFSYDVKMKEKGDIPEGYSVSREKKERFSLILESASTNQTSMYLCASSLFGDSPCEQYFGPGTRLTVT.

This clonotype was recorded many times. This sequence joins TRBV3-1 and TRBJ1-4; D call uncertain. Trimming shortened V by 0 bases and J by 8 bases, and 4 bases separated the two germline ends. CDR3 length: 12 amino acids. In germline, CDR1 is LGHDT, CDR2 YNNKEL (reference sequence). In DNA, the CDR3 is TGTGCCAGCAGCCAAGATGAAGAAAAACTGTTTTTT. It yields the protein CASSQDEEKLFF.

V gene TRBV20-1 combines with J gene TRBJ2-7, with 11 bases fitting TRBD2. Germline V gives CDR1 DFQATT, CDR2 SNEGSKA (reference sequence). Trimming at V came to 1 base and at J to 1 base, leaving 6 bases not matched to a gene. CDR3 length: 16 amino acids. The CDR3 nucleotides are TGCAGTGCTAGAGGCGTTAGCGGGGGGGATTCCTACGAGCAGTACTTC. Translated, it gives CSARGVSGGDSYEQYF.

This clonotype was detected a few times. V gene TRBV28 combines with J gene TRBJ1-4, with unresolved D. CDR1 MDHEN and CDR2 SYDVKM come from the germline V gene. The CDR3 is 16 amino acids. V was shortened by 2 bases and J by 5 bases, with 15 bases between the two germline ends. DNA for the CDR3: TGTGCCAGCAGTTTAATCGGGGAAGGACCAAATGAAAAACTGTTTTTT. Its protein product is CASSLIGEGPNEKLFF. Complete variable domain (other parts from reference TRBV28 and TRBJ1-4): DVKVTQSSRYLVKRTGEKVFLECVQDMDHENMFWYRQDPGLGLRLIYFSYDVKMKEKGDIPEGYSVSREKKERFSLILESASTNQTSMYLCASSLIGEGPNEKLFFGSGTQLSVL.

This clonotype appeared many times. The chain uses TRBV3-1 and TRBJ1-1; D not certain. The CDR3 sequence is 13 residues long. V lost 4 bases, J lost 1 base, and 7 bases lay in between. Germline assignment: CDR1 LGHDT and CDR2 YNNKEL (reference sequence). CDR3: CASSLAANTEAFF. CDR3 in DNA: TGTGCCAGCAGCCTGGCGGCGAACACTGAAGCTTTCTTT.

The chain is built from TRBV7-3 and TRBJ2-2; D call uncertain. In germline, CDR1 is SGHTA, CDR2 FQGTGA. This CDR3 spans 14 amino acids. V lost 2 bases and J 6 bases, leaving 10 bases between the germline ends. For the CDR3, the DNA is TGTGCCAGCAGCTTATGGTTCGAGGCCGGGGAGCTGTTTTTT. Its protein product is CASSLWFEAGELFF.

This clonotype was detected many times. The CDR3, as DNA: TGTGCCAGCAGCCCGCAGGGACAGGCGATAAAGTACTTC. It codes for CASSPQGQAIKYF. The V and J genes are TRBV3-1 and TRBJ2-7; 8 bases are shared with TRBD1. The CDR3 runs 13 residues. J was trimmed by 11 bases and V by 4 bases; bases with no gene match: 10. Germline loops: CDR1 LGHDT, CDR2 YNNKEL (reference sequence).

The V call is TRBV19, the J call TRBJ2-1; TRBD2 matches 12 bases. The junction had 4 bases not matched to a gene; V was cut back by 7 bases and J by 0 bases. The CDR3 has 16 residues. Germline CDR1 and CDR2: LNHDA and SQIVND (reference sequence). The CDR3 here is CASTRLAGDSYNEQFF. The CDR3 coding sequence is TGTGCCAGTACCCGACTAGCGGGAGACTCCTACAATGAGCAGTTCTTC.

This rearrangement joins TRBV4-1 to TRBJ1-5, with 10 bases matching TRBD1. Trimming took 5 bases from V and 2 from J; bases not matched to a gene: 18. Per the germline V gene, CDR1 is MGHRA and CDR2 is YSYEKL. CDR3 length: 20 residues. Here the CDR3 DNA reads TGCGCCAGCAGCGAGTCCGGGACAGGGGAAGTCGGGGTGGGCAATCAGCCCCAGCATTTT. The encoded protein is CASSESGTGEVGVGNQPQHF.

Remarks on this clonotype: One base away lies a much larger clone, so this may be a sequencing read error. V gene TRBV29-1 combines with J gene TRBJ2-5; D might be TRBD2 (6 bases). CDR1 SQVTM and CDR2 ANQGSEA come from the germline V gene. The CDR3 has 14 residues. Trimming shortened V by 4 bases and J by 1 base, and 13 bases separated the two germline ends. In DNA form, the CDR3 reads TGCAGCGTTGTGGGGGGTGGCAGCCAAGAGACCCAGTACTTC. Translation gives CSVVGGGSQETQYF.

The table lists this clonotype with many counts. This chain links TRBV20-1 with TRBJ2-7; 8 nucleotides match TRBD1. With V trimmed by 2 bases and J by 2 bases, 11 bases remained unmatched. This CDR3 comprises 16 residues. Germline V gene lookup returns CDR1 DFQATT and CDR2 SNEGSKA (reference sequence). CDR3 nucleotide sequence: TGCAGTGCTAGAAAGGGGGGCAGGGGGCATACCTACGAGCAGTACTTC. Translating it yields CSARKGGRGHTYEQYF.

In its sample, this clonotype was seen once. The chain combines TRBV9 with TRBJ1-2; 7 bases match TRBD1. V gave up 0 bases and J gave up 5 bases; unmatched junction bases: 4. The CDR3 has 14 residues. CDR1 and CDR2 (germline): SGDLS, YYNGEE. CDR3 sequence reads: CASSVEGGWYGYTF. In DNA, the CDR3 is TGTGCCAGCAGCGTAGAAGGGGGCTGGTATGGCTACACCTTC.

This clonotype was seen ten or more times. The CDR3: CASSEKGLGEQYF. The DNA of the CDR3 is TGTGCCAGCAGTGAAAAAGGGCTTGGCGAGCAGTACTTC. V and J are TRBV2 and TRBJ2-7; D not resolved. Germline V lookup: CDR1 SNHLY, CDR2 FYNNEI. CDR3 length equals 13 residues. With 2 bases removed from V and 6 bases from J, the gap between germline ends came to 11 bases.

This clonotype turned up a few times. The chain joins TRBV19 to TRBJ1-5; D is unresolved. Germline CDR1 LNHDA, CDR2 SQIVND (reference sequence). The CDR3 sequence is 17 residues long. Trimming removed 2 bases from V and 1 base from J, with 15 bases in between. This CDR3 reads CASSIPPWVRSNQPQHF. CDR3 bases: TGTGCCAGTAGTATACCGCCCTGGGTCCGGAGCAATCAGCCCCAGCATTTT.

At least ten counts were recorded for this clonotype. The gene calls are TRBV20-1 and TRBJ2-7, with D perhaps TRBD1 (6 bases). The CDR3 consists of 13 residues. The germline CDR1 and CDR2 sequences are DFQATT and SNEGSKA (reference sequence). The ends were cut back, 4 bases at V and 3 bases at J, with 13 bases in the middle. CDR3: CSAKGDRDYEQYF. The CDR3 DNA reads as TGCAGTGCTAAGGGGGACCGAGACTACGAGCAGTACTTC.

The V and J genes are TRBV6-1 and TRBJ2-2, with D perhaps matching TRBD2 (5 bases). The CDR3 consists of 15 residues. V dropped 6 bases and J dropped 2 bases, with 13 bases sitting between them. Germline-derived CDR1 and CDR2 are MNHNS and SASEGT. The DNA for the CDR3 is TGTGCCAGCAGCCGTACCCGGGGTAACACCGGGGAGCTGTTTTTT. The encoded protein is CASSRTRGNTGELFF.

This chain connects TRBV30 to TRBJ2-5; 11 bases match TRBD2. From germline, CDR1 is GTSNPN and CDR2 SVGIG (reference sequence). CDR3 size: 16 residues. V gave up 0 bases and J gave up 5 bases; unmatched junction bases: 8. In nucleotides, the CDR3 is TGTGCCTGGAGTGTATCGGGACTAGCGGAACGGGAGACCCAGTACTTC. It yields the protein CAWSVSGLAERETQYF.

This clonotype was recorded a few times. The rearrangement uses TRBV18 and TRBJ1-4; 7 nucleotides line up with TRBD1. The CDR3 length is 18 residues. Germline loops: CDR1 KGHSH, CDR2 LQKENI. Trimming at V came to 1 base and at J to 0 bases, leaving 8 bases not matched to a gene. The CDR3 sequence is CASSPLSGQDSTNEKLFF. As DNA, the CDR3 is TGTGCCAGCTCACCACTATCAGGACAGGACTCAACTAATGAAAAACTGTTTTTT.

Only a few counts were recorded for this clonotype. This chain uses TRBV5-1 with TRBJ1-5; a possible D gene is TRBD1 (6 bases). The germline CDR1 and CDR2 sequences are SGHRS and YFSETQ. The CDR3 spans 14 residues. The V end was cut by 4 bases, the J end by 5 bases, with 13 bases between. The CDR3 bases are TGCGCCAGCAGCCCTACAGGGAGTGATCAGCCCCAGCATTTT. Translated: CASSPTGSDQPQHF.

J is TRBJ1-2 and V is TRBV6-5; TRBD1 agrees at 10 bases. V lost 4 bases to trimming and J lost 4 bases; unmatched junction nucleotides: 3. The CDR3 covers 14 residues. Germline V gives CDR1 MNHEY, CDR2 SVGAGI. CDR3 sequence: CASSWTGGSYGYTF. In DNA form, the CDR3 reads TGTGCCAGCAGTTGGACAGGGGGTAGCTATGGCTACACCTTC.

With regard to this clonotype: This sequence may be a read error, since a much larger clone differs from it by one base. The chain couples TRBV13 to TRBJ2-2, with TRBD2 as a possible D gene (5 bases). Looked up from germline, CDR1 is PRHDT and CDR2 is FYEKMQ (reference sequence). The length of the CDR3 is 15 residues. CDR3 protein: CVSSPPRGDTGELFF. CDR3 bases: TGTGTCAGCAGCCCGCCACGGGGTGACACCGGGGAGCTGTTTTTT.